The entry that follows covers one TCR beta chain sequence. Sequenced by immunoSEQ multiplex PCR; TCRdb stores in-frame clones only, minus some. The sample lists about 250,000 clones; around 84% were seen once. Per germline, CDR1 SGHNT and CDR2 YENEEA. This CDR3 region has 11 residues. The V end lost 2 bases, the J end lost 6 bases, and 5 bases lay between the germline ends. This sample is drawn from a study of blood T cell repertoires in COVID-19. Whole-study context: From the United States, Italy and Spain came samples of acute and convalescent COVID-19. T cells, B-cell-depleted T cells, or PBMCs provided the cDNA or gDNA that served as material.

Participants were aged 18 to 89 years, lived in some 23 US areas, and enrolled virtually. Clinical history as reported by participants underpinned cohort assignment. This rearrangement joins TRBV11-3 to TRBJ2-7; no reliable D call. The sample was PBMCs or T cells enriched from blood (not recorded which). The receptor was derived from a man aged 18 to 30 who had recovered from COVID-19. CDR3 nucleotide sequence: TGTGCCAGCAGCTTATCTCGCGAGCAGTACTTC. Translated, it gives CASSLSREQYF.